The rows below give T cell receptor beta chains drawn from one sample of a study of cytomegalovirus exposure and HLA in healthy donors. The table came from immunoSEQ multiplex PCR; TCRdb's copy has only in-frame clones and leaves some out. This sample carries around 100,000 clones, less than 10% of them seen once, and the ten largest clones take about 2.3%. What was sequenced was PBMCs. The receptors come from a man between 50 and 59 years old in good health and CMV-seronegative. CDR3s include the opening cysteine and the closing phenylalanine or tryptophan. The order of the fields is J gene, clone size, D gene, V gene, CDR3 protein, CDR3 DNA. The D gene is left open where the match is weak. Size values are once, few and many counts, or a class for expanded clones, and some rows have none.

>TRBJ2-1|-|TRBD2|TRBV2
CASRGTSGGHSYNEQFF
TGTGCCAGCCGGGGGACTAGCGGGGGCCACTCCTACAATGAGCAGTTCTTC
>TRBJ2-1|-|TRBD1|TRBV7-9
CASSSAGQGPYNEQFF
TGTGCCAGCAGCTCAGCGGGACAGGGGCCTTACAATGAGCAGTTCTTC
>TRBJ2-2|few|TRBD2|TRBV27
CASSLKPAGDSGRRTGELFF
TGTGCCAGCAGTTTAAAGCCCGCCGGTGATAGCGGGAGAAGGACCGGGGAGCTGTTTTTT
>TRBJ2-3|-|TRBD2|TRBV11-2
CASSLDGSGRAFTDTQYF
TGTGCCAGCAGCTTAGATGGGAGCGGGAGGGCCTTCACAGATACGCAGTATTTT
>TRBJ1-2|-|-|TRBV5-1
CASSLVGGTNYGYTF
TGCGCCAGCAGCTTGGTTGGGGGGACTAACTATGGCTACACCTTC
>TRBJ2-7|-|TRBD1|TRBV18
CASSPARDRAYEQYF
TGTGCCAGCTCACCAGCCCGGGACAGAGCCTACGAGCAGTACTTC
>TRBJ1-1|few|-|TRBV10-3
CAINGRQNTEAFF
TGTGCCATCAATGGCCGACAAAACACTGAAGCTTTCTTT
>TRBJ2-5|few|TRBD1|TRBV2
CAKKRGQGRQETQYF
TGTGCCAAAAAACGGGGACAGGGACGACAAGAGACCCAGTACTTC
>TRBJ2-5|-|-|TRBV28
CATATGALGQETQYF
TGTGCCACGGCCACGGGAGCCCTTGGGCAAGAGACCCAGTACTTC
>TRBJ1-2|few|TRBD1|TRBV28
CASRDGERDRAVIGYTF
TGTGCCAGCCGCGATGGGGAGAGGGACAGGGCTGTAATTGGCTACACCTTC
>TRBJ2-1|-|TRBD1|TRBV27
CASSFHTRRTGYNEQFF
TGTGCCAGCAGTTTCCACACAAGACGGACAGGCTACAATGAGCAGTTCTTC
>TRBJ2-1|-|TRBD2|TRBV7-9
CASSPSSREGGYNEQFF
TGTGCCAGCAGCCCGTCGAGTCGGGAGGGAGGCTACAATGAGCAGTTCTTC
>TRBJ2-3|few|TRBD2|TRBV11-2
CASSFVGGWEDTQYF
TGTGCCAGCAGCTTCGTGGGAGGGTGGGAAGATACGCAGTATTTT
>TRBJ2-7|-|TRBD1|TRBV27
CASSFFYRGLSGSYEQYF
TGTGCCAGCAGTTTTTTCTACAGGGGTTTGAGTGGGTCCTACGAGCAGTACTTC
>TRBJ2-3|few|TRBD2|TRBV5-6
CASSPSGGASDTQYF
TGTGCCAGCAGCCCGAGCGGGGGGGCATCAGATACGCAGTATTTT
>TRBJ1-5|few|-|TRBV5-6
CASSLGTRGRQPQHF
TGTGCCAGCAGCTTAGGGACAAGGGGTCGGCAGCCCCAGCATTTT
>TRBJ2-5|-|-|TRBV7-6
CASSHQGPQETQYF
TGTGCCAGCAGCCACCAGGGTCCCCAAGAGACCCAGTACTTC
>TRBJ1-2|-|-|TRBV19
CASRRIPGDYGYTF
TGTGCCAGTAGACGGATACCCGGAGACTATGGCTACACCTTC
>TRBJ1-4|-|TRBD1|TRBV5-1
CASGSGTGAEKLFF
TGCGCCAGCGGGTCCGGGACAGGGGCTGAAAAACTGTTTTTT
>TRBJ1-1|-|TRBD1|TRBV5-1
CASSHTGEANTEAFF
TGCGCCAGCAGCCATACAGGGGAGGCGAACACTGAAGCTTTCTTT